Each of the 18 T cell receptor beta chains below was sequenced from the same sample in a study of cytomegalovirus exposure and HLA in healthy donors. The PCR employed 60 Vbeta primers together with 13 Jbeta primers. The data were produced by immunoSEQ multiplex PCR, yet TCRdb's version contains in-frame clones alone and is incomplete. The table has roughly 72,000 clones, 74% seen once. The sample consisted of PBMCs. The receptors were gathered from a human donor in good health.

This sequence joins TRBV20-1 and TRBJ2-3; D remains unclear. Trimming cost V 6 bases and J 3 bases, with 4 bases left between them. Germline loops: CDR1 DFQATT, CDR2 SNEGSKA (reference sequence). The CDR3 extends over 10 amino acids. The CDR3 coding sequence is TGCAGTGCCTCTACAGATACGCAGTATTTT. This sequence encodes CSASTDTQYF.

The chain uses TRBV5-6 and TRBJ2-1, with D possibly being TRBD2 (5 bases). Germline CDR1 SGHDT, CDR2 YYEEEE. Trimming stripped 7 bases from V and 3 bases from J, with 11 bases between. This CDR3 contains 13 residues. The CDR3 nucleotides read TGTGCCAGCGGGAAGGACTTCTACAATGAGCAGTTCTTC. Translation: CASGKDFYNEQFF. Combining the CDR3 with reference TRBV5-6 and TRBJ2-1 gives the whole variable domain DAGVTQSPTHLIKTRGQQVTLRCSPKSGHDTVSWYQQALGQGPQFIFQYYEEEERQRGNFPDRFSGHQFPNYSSELNVNALLLGDSALYLCASGKDFYNEQFFGPGTRLTVL.

CDR3 amino acids: CSTRQGSNTEAFF. The CDR3 DNA reads TGCAGCACCAGACAGGGTTCGAACACTGAAGCTTTCTTT. The chain joins TRBV29-1 to TRBJ1-1, with 7 bases identical to TRBD1. Germline CDR1 reads SQVTM; CDR2 reads ANQGSEA. The V gene end was trimmed by 8 bases and the J gene end by 1 base; junction bases not matched to a gene: 7. The CDR3 extends over 13 amino acids. Variable domain in full (rest from reference TRBV29-1 and TRBJ1-1): SAVISQKPSRDICQRGTSLTIQCQVDSQVTMMFWYRQQPGQSLTLIATANQGSEATYESGFVIDKFPISRPNLTFSTLTVSNMSPEDSSIYLCSTRQGSNTEAFFGQGTRLTVV.

This clone turned up a few times. The rearrangement uses TRBV5-4 and TRBJ2-5, with 8 positions matching TRBD2. The V and J ends lost 4 bases and 8 bases, in that order; junction bases with no gene match: 7. In germline, CDR1 is SGHNT, CDR2 YYREEE (reference sequence). This CDR3 is built from 13 residues. The CDR3, as DNA: TGTGCCAGCAGCCTGGGGGGACTAGGAACCCAGTACTTC. Translation: CASSLGGLGTQYF. The variable domain in full, with the rest retrieved from reference TRBV5-4 and TRBJ2-5, is ETGVTQSPTHLIKTRGQQVTLRCSSQSGHNTVSWYQQALGQGPQFIFQYYREEENGRGNFPPRFSGLQFPNYSSELNVNALELDDSALYLCASSLGGLGTQYFGPGTRLLVL.

This clone was seen just once. This chain uses TRBV6-5 with TRBJ2-7; no clear D gene. Germline CDR1 reads MNHEY; CDR2 reads SVGAGI. Trimming removed 0 bases from V and 3 bases from J, with 9 bases in between. The CDR3 runs to 14 residues. As DNA, the CDR3 is TGTGCCAGCAGTTACTCGAGATCCCTCTACGAGCAGTACTTC. It is translated as CASSYSRSLYEQYF.

This chain connects TRBV5-1 to TRBJ1-3; tentatively, D is TRBD1 (6 bases). The germline V gene encodes CDR1 SGHRS and CDR2 YFSETQ. The V gene lost 0 bases and the J gene lost 4 bases, with 11 bases spanning the gap. The CDR3 spans 15 residues. The CDR3 DNA reads TGCGCCAGCAGCTTGGACAGGGTTGGGGGAAACACCATATATTTT. Amino acids: CASSLDRVGGNTIYF.

The chain carries TRBV7-8 and TRBJ2-1; a possible D gene is TRBD1 (5 bases). The germline V gene has CDR1 SGHVS and CDR2 FQNEAQ. This CDR3 spans 15 amino acids. V was cut by 2 bases and J by 4 bases, with 12 bases left in between. CDR3 in amino acids: CASSLREGAYNEQFF. CDR3 DNA: TGTGCCAGCAGCTTAAGGGAAGGGGCTTACAATGAGCAGTTCTTC.

The DNA of the CDR3 is TGTGCCAGCAGCTTAGGAGTCGGGAGCTCCTACAATGAGCAGTTCTTC. The encoded protein is CASSLGVGSSYNEQFF. The chain carries TRBV7-8 and TRBJ2-1; D perhaps matches TRBD2 (6 bases). Trimming cost V 1 base and J 0 bases, with 10 bases left between them. Germline CDR1 is SGHVS and CDR2 is FQNEAQ. This CDR3 region has 16 residues.

The chain uses TRBV7-8 and TRBJ1-5; 9 bases fit TRBD1. CDR3 size: 15 residues. Losses at the gene ends were 1 base for V and 7 bases for J; bases not matched to a gene: 5. Per the germline V gene, CDR1 is SGHVS and CDR2 is FQNEAQ. The CDR3: CASSLDRGLSQPQHF. The CDR3 DNA reads TGTGCCAGCAGCTTAGACAGGGGGCTTAGCCAGCCCCAGCATTTT. The entire variable domain, with the rest obtained from reference TRBV7-8 and TRBJ1-5, is as follows: GAGVSQSPRYKVAKRGQDVALRCDPISGHVSLFWYQQALGQGPEFLTYFQNEAQLDKSGLPSDRFFAERPEGSVSTLKIQRTQQEDSAVYLCASSLDRGLSQPQHFGDGTRLSIL.

The chain carries TRBV14 and TRBJ2-7; possible D gene TRBD2, 5 bases. The germline CDR1 and CDR2 sequences are SGHDN and FVKESK. The CDR3 is 14 residues long. V lost 4 bases and J lost 0, with 10 bases in between. The CDR3 DNA reads as TGTGCCAGCAGCCCGGACTTAAGCTCCTACGAGCAGTACTTC. This translates into CASSPDLSSYEQYF. Full variable domain (missing parts from reference TRBV14 and TRBJ2-7): EAGVTQFPSHSVIEKGQTVTLRCDPISGHDNLYWYRRVMGKEIKFLLHFVKESKQDESGMPNNRFLAERTGGTYSTLKVQPAELEDSGVYFCASSPDLSSYEQYFGPGTRLTVT.

The J gene is TRBJ2-4, the V gene TRBV27; D not resolved. Trimming removed 5 bases at V and 1 base at J, with 15 bases between. Germline V gene sequence: CDR1 MNHEY, CDR2 SMNVEV (reference sequence). The CDR3 sequence is 16 residues long. For the CDR3, the DNA is TGTGCCAGCAGTCCCCGGTCCTCCGGGGCCAAAAACATTCAGTACTTC. This encodes CASSPRSSGAKNIQYF.

The chain recombines TRBV6-6 with TRBJ2-2, with D possibly being TRBD2 (6 bases). Germline CDR1 reads MNHNY; CDR2 reads SVGAGI (reference sequence). The CDR3 is made up of 14 amino acids. The V end was cut by 3 bases, the J end by 8 bases, with 13 bases between. In DNA form, the CDR3 reads TGTGCCAGCAGTTATTTGGGGACTCTAGGGGAGCTGTTTTTT. Encoded protein: CASSYLGTLGELFF.

This clone was detected once. This chain uses TRBV6-1 with TRBJ1-5; 8 positions agree with TRBD1. Germline assignment: CDR1 MNHNS and CDR2 SASEGT. Trimming took 5 bases from V and 3 from J; bases not matched to a gene: 6. The CDR3 spans 15 residues. The CDR3 loop is CASSSTGANNQPQHF. CDR3 sequence (DNA): TGTGCCAGCAGTTCGACAGGGGCCAACAATCAGCCCCAGCATTTT.

This clone appeared a few times. V usage is TRBV25-1 and J usage is TRBJ2-1; 11 nucleotides agree with TRBD2. Germline loops: CDR1 MGHDK, CDR2 SYGVNS. V was pared by 4 bases and J by 4 bases, with 9 bases of the junction left unmatched. This CDR3 spans 17 amino acids. In DNA, the CDR3 is TGTGCCAGCAGTGCCCCATATAGCGGGAGGGATTACAATGAGCAGTTCTTC. Translated, it gives CASSAPYSGRDYNEQFF.

The CDR3 nucleotides are TGTGCCAGCAGTCCCCTGGACAGGGGGCGGGAGCAGTACTTC. Residues: CASSPLDRGREQYF. J is TRBJ2-7 and V is TRBV6-1; 11 bases map to TRBD1. The CDR3 sequence is 14 residues long. Germline loops: CDR1 MNHNS, CDR2 SASEGT. V shed 5 bases and J 7 bases; nucleotides not matched to a gene: 7.

The chain couples TRBV10-3 to TRBJ1-2; 8 bases fit TRBD1. Germline values: CDR1 ENHRY, CDR2 SYGVKD. The CDR3 totals 16 residues. Trimming at V came to 4 bases and at J to 2 bases, leaving 9 bases not matched to a gene. The CDR3 sequence: CAISASDAGGNYGYTF. The CDR3 DNA reads as TGTGCCATCAGTGCCTCAGACGCAGGGGGCAACTATGGCTACACCTTC.

The V gene is TRBV2, the J gene TRBJ2-2, with a tentative D call TRBD2 (6 bases). Germline V gene lookup returns CDR1 SNHLY and CDR2 FYNNEI. The V gene lost 6 bases and the J gene lost 2 bases, with 10 bases spanning the gap. This CDR3 is 14 amino acids long. For the CDR3, the DNA is TGTGCCAGCAGCCCCGGGACTAACACCGGGGAGCTGTTTTTT. It translates to CASSPGTNTGELFF.

The chain is built from TRBV27 and TRBJ2-7; D possibly corresponds to TRBD2 (6 bases). This CDR3 has 14 residues. Trimming took off 4 bases at V and 1 base at J, with 11 bases between the two ends. Looked up from germline, CDR1 is MNHEY and CDR2 is SMNVEV (reference sequence). In DNA, the CDR3 is TGTGCCAGCAGTTCCCTTGGACTATCCTACGAGCAGTACTTC. It encodes CASSSLGLSYEQYF.